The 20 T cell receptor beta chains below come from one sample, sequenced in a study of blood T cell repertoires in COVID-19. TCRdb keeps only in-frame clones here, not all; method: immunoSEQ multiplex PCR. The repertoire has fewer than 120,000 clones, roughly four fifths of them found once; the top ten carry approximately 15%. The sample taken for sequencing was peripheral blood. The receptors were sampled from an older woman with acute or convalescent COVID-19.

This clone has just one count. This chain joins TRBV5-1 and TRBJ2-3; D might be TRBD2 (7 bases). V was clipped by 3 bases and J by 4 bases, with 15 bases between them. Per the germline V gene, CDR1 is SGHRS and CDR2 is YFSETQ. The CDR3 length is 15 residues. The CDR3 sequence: CASSWGGAAADTQYF. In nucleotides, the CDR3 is TGCGCCAGCAGCTGGGGGGGGGCCGCCGCAGATACGCAGTATTTT.

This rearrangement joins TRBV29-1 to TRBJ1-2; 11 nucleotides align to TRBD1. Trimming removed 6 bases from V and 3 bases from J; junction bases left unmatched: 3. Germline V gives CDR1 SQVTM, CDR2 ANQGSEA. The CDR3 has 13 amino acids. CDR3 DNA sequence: TGCAGCGTGGGACAGGGGGGAGACTATGGCTACACCTTC. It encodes CSVGQGGDYGYTF. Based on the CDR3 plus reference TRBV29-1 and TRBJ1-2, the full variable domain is SAVISQKPSRDICQRGTSLTIQCQVDSQVTMMFWYRQQPGQSLTLIATANQGSEATYESGFVIDKFPISRPNLTFSTLTVSNMSPEDSSIYLCSVGQGGDYGYTFGSGTRLTVV.

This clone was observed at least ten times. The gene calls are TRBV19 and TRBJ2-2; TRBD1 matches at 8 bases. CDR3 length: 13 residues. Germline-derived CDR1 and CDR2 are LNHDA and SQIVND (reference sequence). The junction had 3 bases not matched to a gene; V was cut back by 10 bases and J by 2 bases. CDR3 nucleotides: TGTGCCACACAGGGGGAAAACACCGGGGAGCTGTTTTTT. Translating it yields CATQGENTGELFF.

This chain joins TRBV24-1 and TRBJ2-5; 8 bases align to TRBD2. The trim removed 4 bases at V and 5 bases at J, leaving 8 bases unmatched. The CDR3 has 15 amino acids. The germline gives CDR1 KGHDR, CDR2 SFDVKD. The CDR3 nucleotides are TGTGCCACCAGTGACCCCCGGGGGGGAGGGGAGACCCAGTACTTC. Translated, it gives CATSDPRGGGETQYF.

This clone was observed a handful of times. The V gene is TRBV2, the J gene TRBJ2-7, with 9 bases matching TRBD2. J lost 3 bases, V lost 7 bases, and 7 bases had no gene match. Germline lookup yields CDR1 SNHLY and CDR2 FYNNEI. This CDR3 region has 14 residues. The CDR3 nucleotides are TGTGCCAGCATTGAGGCTAGCGGGGACTACGAGCAGTACTTC. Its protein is CASIEASGDYEQYF. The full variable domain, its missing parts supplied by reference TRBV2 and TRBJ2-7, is EPEVTQTPSHQVTQMGQEVILRCVPISNHLYFYWYRQILGQKVEFLVSFYNNEISEKSEIFDDQFSVERPDGSNFTLKIRSTKLEDSAMYFCASIEASGDYEQYFGPGTRLTVT.

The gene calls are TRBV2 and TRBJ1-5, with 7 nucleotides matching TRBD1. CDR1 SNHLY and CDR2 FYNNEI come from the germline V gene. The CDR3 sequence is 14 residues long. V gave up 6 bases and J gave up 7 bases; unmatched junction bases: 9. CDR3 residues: CASRRGGARQPQHF. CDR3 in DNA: TGTGCCAGCAGGCGAGGGGGCGCAAGGCAGCCCCAGCATTTT.

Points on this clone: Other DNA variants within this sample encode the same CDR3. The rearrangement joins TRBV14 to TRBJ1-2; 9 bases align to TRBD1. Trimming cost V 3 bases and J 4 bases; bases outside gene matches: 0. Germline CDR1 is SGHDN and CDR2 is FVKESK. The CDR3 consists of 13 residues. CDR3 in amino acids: CASSQDRGYGYTF. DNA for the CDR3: TGTGCCAGCAGCCAGGACAGGGGCTATGGCTACACCTTC.

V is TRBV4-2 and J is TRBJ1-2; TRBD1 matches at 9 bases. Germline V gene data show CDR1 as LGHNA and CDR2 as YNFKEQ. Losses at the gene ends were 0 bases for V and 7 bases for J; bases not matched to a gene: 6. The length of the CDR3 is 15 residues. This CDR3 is CASSQEGGQGRGYTF. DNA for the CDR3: TGTGCCAGCAGCCAAGAAGGGGGACAGGGTCGTGGCTACACCTTC.

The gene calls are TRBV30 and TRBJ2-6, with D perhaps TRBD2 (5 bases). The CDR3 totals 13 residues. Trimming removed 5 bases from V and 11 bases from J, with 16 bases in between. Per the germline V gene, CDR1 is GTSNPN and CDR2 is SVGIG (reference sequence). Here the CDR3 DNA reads TGTGCCTGGGGAGGAGCTTTCGGGGACGTCCTGACTTTC. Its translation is CAWGGAFGDVLTF.

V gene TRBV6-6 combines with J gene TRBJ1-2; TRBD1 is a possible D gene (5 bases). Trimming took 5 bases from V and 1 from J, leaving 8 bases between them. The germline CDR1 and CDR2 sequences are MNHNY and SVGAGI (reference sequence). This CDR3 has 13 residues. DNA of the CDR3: TGTGCCAGCAGTGGCCAGGGTAACTATGGCTACACCTTC. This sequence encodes CASSGQGNYGYTF.

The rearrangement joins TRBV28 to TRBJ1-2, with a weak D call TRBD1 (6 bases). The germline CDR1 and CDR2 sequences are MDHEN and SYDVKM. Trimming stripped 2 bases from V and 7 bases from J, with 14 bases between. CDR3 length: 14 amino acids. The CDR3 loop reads CASSLGHRASGYTF. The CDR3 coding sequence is TGTGCCAGCAGTTTAGGTCACAGGGCCTCTGGCTACACCTTC.

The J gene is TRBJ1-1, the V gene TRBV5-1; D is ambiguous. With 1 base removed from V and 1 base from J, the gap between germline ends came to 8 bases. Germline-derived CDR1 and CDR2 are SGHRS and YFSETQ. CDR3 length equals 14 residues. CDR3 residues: CASSLQDWNTEAFF. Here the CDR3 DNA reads TGCGCCAGCAGCTTGCAGGACTGGAACACTGAAGCTTTCTTT.

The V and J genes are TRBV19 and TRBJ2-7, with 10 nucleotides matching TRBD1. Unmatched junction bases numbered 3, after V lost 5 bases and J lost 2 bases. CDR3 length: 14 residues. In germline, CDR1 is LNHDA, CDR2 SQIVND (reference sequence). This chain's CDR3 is CASSPGQGPYEQYF. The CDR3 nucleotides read TGTGCCAGTAGTCCGGGACAGGGGCCCTACGAGCAGTACTTC.

CDR3 residues: CASSHRRGAQETEAFF. CDR3 nucleotide sequence: TGCGCCAGCAGCCATCGCCGGGGGGCCCAGGAAACTGAAGCTTTCTTT. The J gene is TRBJ1-1, the V gene TRBV4-3; perhaps TRBD1 as D (6 bases). V lost 3 bases, J lost 5 bases, and 19 bases lay in between. Germline V lookup: CDR1 LGHNA, CDR2 YSLEER. This CDR3 contains 16 residues.

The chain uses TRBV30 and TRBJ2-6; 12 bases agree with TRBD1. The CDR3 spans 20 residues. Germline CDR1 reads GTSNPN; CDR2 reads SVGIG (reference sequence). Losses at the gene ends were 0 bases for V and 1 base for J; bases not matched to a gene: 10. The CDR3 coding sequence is TGTGCCTGGAGTGTAGAGGGACCGGGACAGGGGGCTTCTGGGGCCAACGTCCTGACTTTC. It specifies CAWSVEGPGQGASGANVLTF. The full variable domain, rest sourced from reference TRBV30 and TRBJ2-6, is SQTIHQWPATLVQPVGSPLSLECTVEGTSNPNLYWYRQAAGRGLQLLFYSVGIGQISSEVPQNLSASRPQDRQFILSSKKLLLSDSGFYLCAWSVEGPGQGASGANVLTFGAGSRLTVL.

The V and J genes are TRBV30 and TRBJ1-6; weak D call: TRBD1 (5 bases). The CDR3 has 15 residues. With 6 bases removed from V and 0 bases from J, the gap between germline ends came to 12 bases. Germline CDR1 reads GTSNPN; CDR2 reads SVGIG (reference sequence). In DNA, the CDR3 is TGTGCCTGCCGGGACTCACCCTCCTATAATTCACCCCTCCACTTT. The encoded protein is CACRDSPSYNSPLHF. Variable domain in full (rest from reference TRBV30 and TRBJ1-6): SQTIHQWPATLVQPVGSPLSLECTVEGTSNPNLYWYRQAAGRGLQLLFYSVGIGQISSEVPQNLSASRPQDRQFILSSKKLLLSDSGFYLCACRDSPSYNSPLHFGNGTRLTVT.

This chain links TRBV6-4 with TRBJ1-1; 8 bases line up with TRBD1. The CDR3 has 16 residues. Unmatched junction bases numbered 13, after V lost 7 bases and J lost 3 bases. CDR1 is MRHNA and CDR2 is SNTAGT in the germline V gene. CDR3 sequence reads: CASIKDRGFRYTEAFF. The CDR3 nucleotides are TGTGCCAGCATCAAAGACAGGGGTTTCCGTTACACTGAAGCTTTCTTT.

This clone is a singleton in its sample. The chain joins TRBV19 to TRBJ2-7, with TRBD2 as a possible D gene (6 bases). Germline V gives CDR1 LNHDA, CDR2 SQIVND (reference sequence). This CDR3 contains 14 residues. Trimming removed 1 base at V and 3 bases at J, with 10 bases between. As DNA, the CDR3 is TGTGCCAGTAGTATAGTGGGGGGAAACTACGAGCAGTACTTC. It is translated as CASSIVGGNYEQYF.

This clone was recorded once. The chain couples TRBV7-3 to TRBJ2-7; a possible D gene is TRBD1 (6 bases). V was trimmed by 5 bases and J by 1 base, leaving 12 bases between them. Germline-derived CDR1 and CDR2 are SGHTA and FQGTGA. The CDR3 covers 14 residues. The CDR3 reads CASSPGQHSYEQYF. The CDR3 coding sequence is TGTGCCAGCAGCCCCGGACAGCATTCCTACGAGCAGTACTTC.

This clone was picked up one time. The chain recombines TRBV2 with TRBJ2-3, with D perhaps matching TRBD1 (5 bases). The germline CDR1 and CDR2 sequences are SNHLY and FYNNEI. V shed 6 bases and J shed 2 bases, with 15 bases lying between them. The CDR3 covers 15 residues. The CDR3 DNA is TGTGCCAGCAGCCTAGGGGCAGGATTCACAGATACGCAGTATTTT. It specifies CASSLGAGFTDTQYF.